One sample yielded the 15 T cell receptor beta chains listed below, sequenced in a study of CD8 T cells in ankylosing spondylitis. TCRdb passed the 5' RACE reads through MiXCR, listing each CDR3 protein once. The sample has tens of thousands of distinct CDR3 sequences; about 27% are singletons. Material: blood, either unsorted or a sorted T cell fraction (not recorded which). The receptors shown here come from a male donor with ankylosing spondylitis or in good health (not recorded which).

This clonotype was recorded at least ten times. This chain links TRBV29-1 with TRBJ2-5; a weak D match, TRBD1 (6 bases). Per germline, CDR1 SQVTM and CDR2 ANQGSEA. This CDR3 spans 12 amino acids. Trimming took 5 bases from V and 3 from J, leaving 10 bases between them. CDR3 amino acids: CSVIGQKETQYF. The CDR3 DNA reads as TGCAGCGTTATAGGACAGAAAGAGACCCAGTACTTC.

Only a few counts were recorded for this clonotype. The V call is TRBV12-2, the J call TRBJ2-5; the table names TRBD1, a call not compared with the DNA. TRBV12-2 is classified as a pseudogene. This CDR3 spans 15 amino acids. The CDR3 sequence: CASRLEDRERETQYF. The CDR3 nucleotides read TGTGCAAGTCGCTTAGAGGACAGGGAAAGGGAGACCCAGTACTTC.

This clonotype occurred many times. CDR3 nucleotide sequence: TGCGCCAGCAGCTTGGCCTCGACAGGGGAGAACACTGAAGCTTTCTTT. Residues: CASSLASTGENTEAFF. The chain recombines TRBV5-1 with TRBJ1-1; 8 positions match TRBD1. V was clipped by 0 bases and J by 1 base; unmatched bases: 5. CDR1 and CDR2 (germline): SGHRS, YFSETQ. This CDR3 is built from 16 residues.

This sequence joins TRBV29-1 and TRBJ2-2; D might be TRBD2 (5 bases). The CDR3 is made up of 15 amino acids. CDR1 and CDR2 from the germline V gene are SQVTM and ANQGSEA. V shed 2 bases and J shed 0 bases, with 10 bases lying between them. The CDR3 protein is CSVESGLANTGELFF. CDR3 nucleotide sequence: TGCAGCGTTGAATCTGGACTCGCGAACACCGGGGAGCTGTTTTTT.

This chain joins TRBV12-3 or TRBV12-4 and TRBJ1-5, with a weak D call TRBD1 (6 bases). CDR3 length: 16 residues. V was cut by 4 bases and J by 0 bases, with 13 bases left in between. The CDR3 DNA is TGTGCCAGCAGTTGGGCCGGGACACTTAGCAATCAGCCCCAGCATTTT. Translation: CASSWAGTLSNQPQHF.

V and J are TRBV12-3 or TRBV12-4 and TRBJ2-7; D not certain. The CDR3 has 13 amino acids. With 1 base removed from V and 3 bases from J, the gap between germline ends came to 7 bases. Written as DNA, the CDR3 is TGTGCCAGCAGTTTAGGCGACCACTACGAGCAGTACTTC. Amino acid sequence: CASSLGDHYEQYF.

This clonotype has a handful of counts. The CDR3 sequence is CATSRPIRGSEAFF. DNA of the CDR3: TGTGCCACCAGCAGACCAATAAGAGGGTCTGAAGCTTTCTTT. This chain connects TRBV15 to TRBJ1-1; no definite D call. Trimming cost V 2 bases and J 6 bases, with 13 bases left between them. The CDR3 covers 14 residues. CDR1 LNHNV and CDR2 YYDKDF come from the germline V gene (reference sequence).

This clonotype was observed a handful of times. This chain joins TRBV5-1 and TRBJ2-5; TRBD1 aligns across 7 bases. Germline lookup yields CDR1 SGHRS and CDR2 YFSETQ. The junction had 4 bases not matched to a gene; V was cut back by 4 bases and J by 1 base. CDR3 length equals 14 residues. CDR3 in amino acids: CASSQGTVQETQYF. For the CDR3, the DNA is TGCGCCAGCAGCCAAGGGACAGTCCAAGAGACCCAGTACTTC.

V gene TRBV12-3 or TRBV12-4 combines with J gene TRBJ1-5; 10 bases align to TRBD1. This CDR3 comprises 15 residues. V lost 8 bases and J lost 4; bases outside the gene matches: 8. CDR3: CASRDRGPANQPQHF. The CDR3 coding sequence is TGTGCCAGCCGGGACAGGGGTCCGGCGAATCAGCCCCAGCATTTT.

This chain uses TRBV20-1 with TRBJ1-1, with D unresolved. Germline V gene data show CDR1 as DFQATT and CDR2 as SNEGSKA (reference sequence). V lost 8 bases and J lost 1, with 14 bases in between. The CDR3 loop spans 13 amino acids. The CDR3 nucleotides are TGCAGTCCCCGGACTGGGAAGAACACTGAAGCTTTCTTT. Translation: CSPRTGKNTEAFF.

The chain carries TRBV7-2 and TRBJ2-3; TRBD1 matches 7 bases. This CDR3 is built from 15 residues. In germline, CDR1 is SGHTA, CDR2 FQGNSA. J was trimmed by 2 bases and V by 1 base; bases with no gene match: 3. CDR3 DNA: TGTGCCAGCAGCTTAGGGACAGGATACACAGATACGCAGTATTTT. This codes for CASSLGTGYTDTQYF. Full variable domain (rest looked up from reference TRBV7-2 and TRBJ2-3): GAGVSQSPSNKVTEKGKDVELRCDPISGHTALYWYRQSLGQGLEFLIYFQGNSAPDKSGLPSDRFSAERTGGSVSTLTIQRTQQEDSAVYLCASSLGTGYTDTQYFGPGTRLTVL.

The V and J genes are TRBV29-1 and TRBJ2-3; possibly TRBD2 for D (6 bases). Looked up from germline, CDR1 is SQVTM and CDR2 is ANQGSEA. The CDR3 contains 15 residues. Trimming cost V 5 bases and J 0 bases, with 15 bases left between them. CDR3 nucleotides: TGCAGCGTTCGTCCAGCGGGCCCTAGCACAGATACGCAGTATTTT. Its translation: CSVRPAGPSTDTQYF.

This clonotype has more than one count but fewer than ten. The chain combines TRBV12-3 or TRBV12-4 with TRBJ2-1, with 8 bases matching TRBD2. V shed 5 bases and J 6 bases; nucleotides not matched to a gene: 6. CDR3 length: 14 amino acids. The CDR3 reads CASSPAGAGNEQFF. CDR3 DNA: TGTGCCAGCAGTCCAGCGGGAGCTGGCAATGAGCAGTTCTTC.

The rearrangement links TRBV20-1 to TRBJ1-6; TRBD1 agrees at 7 bases. CDR3 length: 15 amino acids. Trimming at V came to 6 bases and at J to 10 bases, leaving 15 bases not matched to a gene. The germline V gene has CDR1 DFQATT and CDR2 SNEGSKA (reference sequence). DNA for the CDR3: TGCAGTGCAGATGACGACAGGGAGGAAGAATCACCCCTCCACTTT. This sequence encodes CSADDDREEESPLHF.

The V call is TRBV20-1, the J call TRBJ1-4, with 8 bases that match TRBD1. The CDR3 has 13 amino acids. V gave up 3 bases and J gave up 11 bases; unmatched junction bases: 8. Germline CDR1 and CDR2: DFQATT and SNEGSKA (reference sequence). CDR3 amino acids: CSASPGQGGKLFF. The CDR3 DNA sequence: TGCAGTGCTAGCCCTGGACAGGGAGGGAAACTGTTTTTT.